This is a list of T cell receptor beta chains from one sample in a study of radiotherapy plus CTLA-4 blockade in lung cancer. Measured with immunoSEQ multiplex PCR; TCRdb has only the in-frame clones, and not every one. The table shows 40,000 to 45,000 clones, with 70% to 80% occurring only once. The sample in question was peripheral blood, obtained from a patient treated with radiotherapy plus ipilimumab. These receptors originate from a human donor with non-small cell lung cancer whose response to radiotherapy plus ipilimumab could not be evaluated. Each CDR3 is given with its conserved first and last residue. Each record gives: CDR3 DNA, CDR3 protein, J gene, clone size, CDR3 length, D gene, V gene. D genes are given only for firm matches. The listing skips clone size in some rows; elsewhere it reads once, few, many or a size class.

DNA: TGTGCCAGCAGCGAAGAGGAGAAACTGTTTTTT
CDR3: CASSEEEKLFF
J: TRBJ1-4
size: .
length: 11
D: .
V: TRBV7-9

DNA: TGTGCCAGCAGTTTATCCAGGGTAGGGGCCTACGAGCAGTACTTC
CDR3: CASSLSRVGAYEQYF
J: TRBJ2-7
size: once
length: 15
D: .
V: TRBV27

DNA: TGTGCCAGCAGCGTCCGAGGGGGCGATGGCTACACCTTC
CDR3: CASSVRGGDGYTF
J: TRBJ1-2
size: .
length: 13
D: TRBD1
V: TRBV9

DNA: TGCGCCAGCAGCTTGACAGGGTTGGCTGAAGCTTTCTTT
CDR3: CASSLTGLAEAFF
J: TRBJ1-1
size: .
length: 13
D: .
V: TRBV5-1

DNA: TGTGCCAGCAGCGTCAGCGGCAACTCCTACGAGCAGTACTTC
CDR3: CASSVSGNSYEQYF
J: TRBJ2-7
size: .
length: 14
D: .
V: TRBV9

DNA: TGTGCCAGCAGCTCGACAGGAGTGAACACTGAAGCTTTCTTT
CDR3: CASSSTGVNTEAFF
J: TRBJ1-1
size: .
length: 14
D: .
V: TRBV5-4

DNA: TGTGCCAGCAGCTCGGGACTAGCCGATACCGGGGAGCTGTTTTTT
CDR3: CASSSGLADTGELFF
J: TRBJ2-2
size: medium-sized
length: 15
D: TRBD2
V: TRBV7-9

DNA: TGTGCCAGCACCCCCAGGGGCATGACCCCCAATCAGCCCCAGCATTTT
CDR3: CASTPRGMTPNQPQHF
J: TRBJ1-5
size: .
length: 16
D: .
V: TRBV6-6

DNA: TGTGCCAGCAGCTTTGTGGGGGCGAGGGTTGGCACCGGGGAGCTGTTTTTT
CDR3: CASSFVGARVGTGELFF
J: TRBJ2-2
size: .
length: 17
D: .
V: TRBV7-3

DNA: TGTGCCAGCAGCTTGGGGAGGAACACTGAAGCTTTCTTT
CDR3: CASSLGRNTEAFF
J: TRBJ1-1
size: few
length: 13
D: .
V: TRBV5-6

DNA: TGTGCCACCAGAACCGGGGGGGTTAAAACTGAAGCTTTCTTT
CDR3: CATRTGGVKTEAFF
J: TRBJ1-1
size: .
length: 14
D: .
V: TRBV19

DNA: TGTGCCTGGAGTCCACGCAGGGGTAGTGGCTACACCTTC
CDR3: CAWSPRRGSGYTF
J: TRBJ1-2
size: once
length: 13
D: .
V: TRBV30